This T cell receptor beta chain emerged from a study of blood T cell repertoires in COVID-19. For the study at large: The United States, Italy and Spain provided the acute and convalescent COVID-19 samples. T cells, B-cell-depleted T cells, or PBMCs supplied cDNA or gDNA.

While infection was still active, Seattle patients were enrolled and then followed longitudinally. Generated by immunoSEQ multiplex PCR, the TCRdb table keeps only in-frame clones and is missing some. This table holds about 370,000 clones, around 90% found once. The sequence derives from a woman in her twenties or thirties with COVID-19, enrolled during active disease. Sequenced input: peripheral blood.

CDR3 protein: CASSLNPGGFYNEQFF. DNA for the CDR3: TGTGCCAGCAGTTTGAACCCAGGGGGCTTTTACAATGAGCAGTTCTTC. The chain joins TRBV28 to TRBJ2-1, with 8 bases matching TRBD1. The CDR3 covers 16 residues. J lost 4 bases, V lost 3 bases, and 8 bases had no gene match. Germline V CDR1 and CDR2: MDHEN, SYDVKM.